This T cell receptor (beta chain) emerged from a study of T cells expressing NK-cell markers. TCRdb reprocessed the 5' RACE reads and reports one entry per CDR3 protein, with no DNA. The sample yields 300,000 to 450,000 distinct CDR3 sequences, of which the top ten take up 4% to 6.5%. Germline V lookup: CDR1 SGHTA, CDR2 FQGNSA. This CDR3 is 12 amino acids long. The genes are TRBV7-2 and TRBJ2-7; TCRdb's D call of TRBD2 is untestable without DNA. The receptor was derived from a man aged 18-75 years in good health. The sequencing sample was made of blood T cells: a sorted CD56 or NKG2C T cell subset, CD4+ or CD8+ T cells, or bulk PBMC T cells (not recorded which). This CDR3 is CASSYDPQEQYF.